These 27 T cell receptor beta chains were all obtained from the same sample, sequenced in a study of blood T cell repertoires in COVID-19 (dated by TCRdb to 2020 to 2022). Library method: the immunoSEQ multiplex PCR assay. TCRdb's version of the immuneACCESS table is confined to in-frame rearrangements and falls short of the full clone set. An unresolved V gene accounts for under half of the shortfall where checked; the remainder is of unknown origin. For this sample the table gives around 340,000 clones, of which more than 70% were detected only once. Over 1% of the sample is taken by the ten largest. The sequenced material came from PBMCs or T cells enriched from blood (not recorded which). The receptors stem from a woman aged 30 to 39 who had been exposed to COVID-19.

The V call is TRBV9, the J call TRBJ2-7, with 7 bases that match TRBD2. CDR3 size: 16 residues. The germline V gene encodes CDR1 SGDLS and CDR2 YYNGEE. The J segment lost 7 bases and the V segment lost 0 bases, leaving 13 bases of the junction unmatched. This CDR3 reads CASSVASGPTGGEQYF. The CDR3 nucleotides read TGTGCCAGCAGCGTAGCCTCGGGCCCCACGGGGGGTGAGCAGTACTTC.

The chain carries TRBV6-1 and TRBJ2-2; D is unresolved. The CDR3 contains 15 residues. Germline assignment: CDR1 MNHNS and CDR2 SASEGT. V gave up 2 bases and J gave up 3 bases, with 10 bases separating them. The DNA for the CDR3 is TGTGCCAGCAGTGAACGAGGTATGGACACCGGGGAGCTGTTTTTT. It encodes CASSERGMDTGELFF.

The J gene is TRBJ2-7, the V gene TRBV6-1; 10 bases are shared with TRBD2. The CDR3 sequence is 16 residues long. The germline gives CDR1 MNHNS, CDR2 SASEGT. V lost 0 bases to trimming and J lost 4 bases; unmatched junction nucleotides: 6. The chain's CDR3 is CASSEAGASGSYEQYF. The DNA of the CDR3 is TGTGCCAGCAGTGAAGCGGGGGCTAGCGGGAGTTACGAGCAGTACTTC.

The rearrangement joins TRBV4-1 to TRBJ1-4; the match to TRBD1 covers 9 bases. Germline values: CDR1 MGHRA, CDR2 YSYEKL. The V and J ends lost 4 bases and 2 bases, in that order; junction bases with no gene match: 2. The CDR3 contains 15 residues. This CDR3 reads CASSPDRGTNEKLFF. The CDR3 DNA reads TGCGCCAGCAGCCCGGACAGGGGTACTAATGAAAAACTGTTTTTT.

The genes are TRBV5-8 and TRBJ2-7, with 12 bases that match TRBD2. This CDR3 is built from 16 residues. Looked up from germline, CDR1 is SGHTS and CDR2 is YDEGEE. With 0 bases clipped from V and 3 bases from J, the junction kept 4 bases outside the gene matches. CDR3 protein: CASSLGGTSGLYEQYF. DNA for the CDR3: TGTGCCAGCAGCTTGGGGGGGACTAGCGGGCTCTACGAGCAGTACTTC.

The chain carries TRBV2 and TRBJ1-5; no clear D gene. The V end was cut by 6 bases, the J end by 4 bases, with 10 bases between. Germline V gene data show CDR1 as SNHLY and CDR2 as FYNNEI. This CDR3 is 13 amino acids long. The CDR3 sequence is CASSVPGNQPQHF. DNA for the CDR3: TGTGCCAGCAGCGTACCGGGAAATCAGCCCCAGCATTTT.

The chain joins TRBV7-9 to TRBJ1-1; D is perhaps TRBD1 (5 bases). This CDR3 region has 16 residues. The V gene's germline CDR1 is SEHNR and CDR2 FQNEAQ (reference sequence). The V end was cut by 4 bases, the J end by 4 bases, with 19 bases between. The DNA of the CDR3 is TGTGCCAGCAGCTCCTCTTTTCCAGGGCAGCTCACTGAAGCTTTCTTT. Its translation: CASSSSFPGQLTEAFF.

The rearrangement links TRBV4-2 to TRBJ2-1, with 10 positions matching TRBD2. In germline, CDR1 is LGHNA, CDR2 YNFKEQ. V shed 0 bases and J 0 bases; nucleotides not matched to a gene: 8. CDR3 length: 19 amino acids. The DNA of the CDR3 is TGTGCCAGCAGCCAAGATCCAGCGGGAGGGGGAAGCTCCTACAATGAGCAGTTCTTC. Translating it yields CASSQDPAGGGSSYNEQFF.

V gene TRBV4-1 combines with J gene TRBJ2-5; possibly TRBD2 for D (5 bases). Germline V gene data show CDR1 as MGHRA and CDR2 as YSYEKL. Trimming took 3 bases from V and 6 from J, leaving 23 bases between them. This CDR3 comprises 17 residues. The CDR3 loop reads CASSQTDRTPSGKTQYF. The CDR3 region has the DNA TGCGCCAGCAGCCAGACTGACCGAACCCCAAGCGGAAAGACCCAGTACTTC.

This clone was detected only a few times. The chain recombines TRBV2 with TRBJ1-5; 7 bases agree with TRBD1. Trimming cost V 2 bases and J 6 bases; bases outside gene matches: 10. The germline CDR1 and CDR2 sequences are SNHLY and FYNNEI. The length of the CDR3 is 16 residues. The CDR3 coding sequence is TGTGCCAGCAGTGAAAGAGACAGGGAAGTTTCTCAGCCCCAGCATTTT. Its translation: CASSERDREVSQPQHF.

The V call is TRBV12-3 or TRBV12-4, the J call TRBJ1-5; D may be TRBD1 (6 bases). Trimming pared 7 bases from V and 4 bases from J, leaving 11 bases between. The CDR3 runs 13 residues. CDR3 sequence (DNA): TGTGCCAGCACATACAGGGAGAATCAGCCCCAGCATTTT. Translating gives CASTYRENQPQHF.

The genes are TRBV10-2 and TRBJ1-3; no firm D call. Germline V gives CDR1 WSHSY, CDR2 SAAADI. There are 14 residues in the CDR3. Trimming stripped 6 bases from V and 1 base from J, with 10 bases between. The CDR3 here is CASRAGLSGNTIYF. The DNA of the CDR3 is TGCGCCAGCAGGGCGGGGTTGTCTGGAAACACCATATATTTT.

The genes are TRBV2 and TRBJ1-1; 8 nucleotides match TRBD1. V lost 1 base and J lost 2; bases outside the gene matches: 12. The length of the CDR3 is 18 residues. CDR1 and CDR2 from the germline V gene are SNHLY and FYNNEI. The CDR3 DNA reads TGTGCCAGCAGTGAAGAGAAGGGACAGGAGGGAGGTAACACTGAAGCTTTCTTT. Translation gives CASSEEKGQEGGNTEAFF.

This clone was seen more than once but under ten times. The V gene is TRBV3-1 (or the pseudogene TRBV3-2), the J gene TRBJ2-7, with TRBD1 identical over 12 bases. This CDR3 spans 14 amino acids. After removal of 6 bases from V and 4 bases from J, the junction contained 4 bases not matched to a gene. The V gene's germline CDR1 is LGHDT and CDR2 YNNKEL (reference sequence). The CDR3 sequence is CASRKGQGAYEQYF. The CDR3 bases are TGTGCCAGCAGGAAGGGACAGGGGGCTTACGAGCAGTACTTC.

The chain recombines TRBV7-9 with TRBJ2-2; the match to TRBD2 covers 7 bases. Germline loops: CDR1 SEHNR, CDR2 FQNEAQ (reference sequence). V lost 6 bases and J lost 7; bases outside the gene matches: 8. This CDR3 comprises 14 residues. The CDR3 spells CASRILSGVGELFF. In DNA, the CDR3 is TGTGCCAGCAGAATCTTAAGCGGGGTCGGGGAGCTGTTTTTT.

This chain links TRBV4-2 with TRBJ2-5; TRBD2 aligns across 9 bases. Germline assignment: CDR1 LGHNA and CDR2 YNFKEQ. After removal of 4 bases from V and 3 bases from J, the junction contained 9 bases not matched to a gene. The length of the CDR3 is 16 residues. The CDR3 nucleotides are TGTGCCAGCAGCCCGACGGGCGGGAGGGCCGAAGAGACCCAGTACTTC. It encodes CASSPTGGRAEETQYF.

The chain carries TRBV2 and TRBJ2-5; TRBD1 aligns across 7 bases. Looked up from germline, CDR1 is SNHLY and CDR2 is FYNNEI. The CDR3 covers 13 residues. V was pared by 9 bases and J by 3 bases, with 7 bases of the junction left unmatched. This CDR3 is CARQDRPEETQYF. DNA of the CDR3: TGTGCCAGACAGGACAGGCCCGAAGAGACCCAGTACTTC.

The J gene is TRBJ2-5, the V gene TRBV10-3, with D maybe TRBD1 (7 bases). Trimming took 3 bases from V and 5 from J, leaving 16 bases between them. CDR1 is ENHRY, CDR2 SYGVKD, per germline. This CDR3 spans 15 amino acids. The chain's CDR3 is CAISDPNRGGETQYF. CDR3 sequence (DNA): TGTGCCATCAGTGACCCTAACAGGGGAGGCGAGACCCAGTACTTC.

The chain couples TRBV7-2 to TRBJ2-2; 7 nucleotides match TRBD1. Germline assignment: CDR1 SGHTA and CDR2 FQGNSA. The CDR3 sequence is 14 residues long. V trimming: 10 bases; J trimming: 5 bases; junction bases outside the gene matches: 10. DNA for the CDR3: TGTGCCATCCCGTACAGGGGAATAACCGGGGAGCTGTTTTTT. Translating gives CAIPYRGITGELFF.

The chain has TRBV7-3 and TRBJ2-5; the match to TRBD2 covers 9 bases. Germline CDR1 SGHTA, CDR2 FQGTGA. There are 16 residues in the CDR3. Trimming cost V 2 bases and J 5 bases; bases outside gene matches: 9. CDR3 residues: CASSLGPAGGVETQYF. In nucleotides, the CDR3 is TGTGCCAGCAGCTTAGGGCCAGCGGGAGGAGTCGAGACCCAGTACTTC.

V is TRBV7-9 and J is TRBJ2-1; D perhaps matches TRBD1 (6 bases). Deletions cut 3 bases from V and 4 bases from J, with 10 bases between. Germline lookup yields CDR1 SEHNR and CDR2 FQNEAQ (reference sequence). This CDR3 spans 14 amino acids. The CDR3 loop is CASSLVDSYNEQFF. In nucleotides, the CDR3 is TGTGCCAGCAGCTTGGTGGACAGTTACAATGAGCAGTTCTTC.

This clone has more than one count but fewer than ten. Here the CDR3 DNA reads TGTGCCAGCAGAGACAGGGGTCTTGGAAACACCATATATTTT. Translating it yields CASRDRGLGNTIYF. The gene calls are TRBV3-1 (or the pseudogene TRBV3-2) and TRBJ1-3; 8 bases map to TRBD1. After removal of 6 bases from V and 3 bases from J, the junction contained 4 bases not matched to a gene. CDR1 is LGHDT, CDR2 YNNKEL, per germline (reference sequence). The CDR3 is 14 amino acids.

CDR3 protein: CASSTGQGGYNEQFF. Here the CDR3 DNA reads TGTGCCAGCAGCACGGGACAGGGGGGGTACAATGAGCAGTTCTTC. The rearrangement uses TRBV6-5 and TRBJ2-1; 11 bases align to TRBD1. Trimming cost V 6 bases and J 4 bases; bases outside gene matches: 5. This CDR3 has 15 residues. Germline values: CDR1 MNHEY, CDR2 SVGAGI.

The CDR3 region is CASSVDTSGKYNEQFF. For the CDR3, the DNA is TGTGCCAGCAGCGTAGATACTAGCGGGAAATACAATGAGCAGTTCTTC. V is TRBV9 and J is TRBJ2-1; 10 bases fit TRBD2. The CDR3 length is 16 residues. Germline V lookup: CDR1 SGDLS, CDR2 YYNGEE. V shed 0 bases and J 4 bases; nucleotides not matched to a gene: 4.

As concerns this clone: One end of the junction fails to match germline, which may point to a read error. The chain is built from TRBV18 and TRBJ2-2; the match to TRBD1 covers 10 bases. The CDR3 is 14 amino acids. The germline gives CDR1 KGHSH, CDR2 LQKENI. CDR3 residues: CVSRDRGGTGELFF. DNA for the CDR3: TGTGTCAGCCGGGACAGGGGAGGCACCGGGGAGCTGTTTTTT.

The chain employs TRBV27 and TRBJ2-4; possibly TRBD2 for D (5 bases). CDR3 length: 10 amino acids. V was shortened by 8 bases and J by 13 bases, with 12 bases between the two germline ends. Germline assignment: CDR1 MNHEY and CDR2 SMNVEV (reference sequence). CDR3 sequence: CASGLTTQYF. The DNA of the CDR3 is TGTGCCAGCGGGCTGACTACGCAGTACTTC.

CDR3 sequence: CASSLASGRPETQYF. The CDR3 nucleotides are TGCGCCAGCAGCTTGGCTAGCGGGAGACCGGAGACCCAGTACTTC. The V call is TRBV5-1, the J call TRBJ2-5; 10 bases are a match to TRBD2. V gave up 0 bases and J gave up 5 bases; unmatched junction bases: 4. CDR1 and CDR2 (germline): SGHRS, YFSETQ. The CDR3 covers 15 residues.